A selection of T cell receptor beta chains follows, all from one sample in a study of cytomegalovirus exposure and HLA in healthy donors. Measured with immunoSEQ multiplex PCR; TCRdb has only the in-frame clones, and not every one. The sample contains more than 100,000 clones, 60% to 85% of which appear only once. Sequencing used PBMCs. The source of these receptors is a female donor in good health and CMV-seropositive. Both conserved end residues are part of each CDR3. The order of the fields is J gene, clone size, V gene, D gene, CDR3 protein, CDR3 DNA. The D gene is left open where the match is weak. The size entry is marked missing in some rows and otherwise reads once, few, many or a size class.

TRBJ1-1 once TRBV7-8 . CASSLGTLQGAAFF TGTGCCAGCAGCTTAGGTACCTTACAGGGAGCAGCTTTCTTT
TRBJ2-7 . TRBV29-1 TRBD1 CSVMTGTYEQYF TGCAGCGTGATGACAGGGACCTACGAGCAGTACTTC
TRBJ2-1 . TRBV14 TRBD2 CASSPHLGTSGINEQFF TGTGCCAGCAGCCCTCACCTCGGGACTAGCGGGATCAATGAGCAGTTCTTC
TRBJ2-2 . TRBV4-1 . CASSITRQADTGELFF TGCGCCAGCAGCATCACCCGACAGGCGGACACCGGGGAGCTGTTTTTT
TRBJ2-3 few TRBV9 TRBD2 CASSVDGGAVADTQYF TGTGCCAGCAGCGTAGACGGGGGGGCCGTCGCAGATACGCAGTATTTT
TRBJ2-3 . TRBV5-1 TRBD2 CASSERGNTDTQYF TGCGCCAGCAGTGAGCGGGGGAACACAGATACGCAGTATTTT
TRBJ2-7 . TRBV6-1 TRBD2 CASSDRTSGTYEQYF TGTGCCAGCAGTGATAGGACTAGCGGAACCTACGAGCAGTACTTC
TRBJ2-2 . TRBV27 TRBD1 CASSPGRSRDRGRSGELFF TGTGCCAGCAGTCCAGGAAGAAGCCGGGACAGGGGGCGTTCCGGGGAGCTGTTTTTT
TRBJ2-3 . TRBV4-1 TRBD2 CASSQGWAGVGTDTQYF TGCGCCAGCAGCCAAGGTTGGGCGGGAGTGGGCACAGATACGCAGTATTTT
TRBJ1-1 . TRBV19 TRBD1 CASSTRDRGEYRHTEAFF TGTGCCAGTAGTACGAGGGACAGGGGGGAATATCGTCACACTGAAGCTTTCTTT
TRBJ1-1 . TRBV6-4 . CASREAGDTEAFF TGTGCCAGCAGAGAAGCAGGTGACACTGAAGCTTTCTTT
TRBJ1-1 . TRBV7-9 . CASTRDTEAFF TGTGCCAGCACCCGGGACACTGAAGCTTTCTTT
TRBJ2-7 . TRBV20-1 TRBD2 CSAASGTEQYF TGCAGTGCTGCTAGCGGGACCGAGCAGTACTTC
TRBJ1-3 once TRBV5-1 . CASSLVQNSGNTIYF TGCGCCAGCAGCTTGGTACAGAACTCTGGAAACACCATATATTTT